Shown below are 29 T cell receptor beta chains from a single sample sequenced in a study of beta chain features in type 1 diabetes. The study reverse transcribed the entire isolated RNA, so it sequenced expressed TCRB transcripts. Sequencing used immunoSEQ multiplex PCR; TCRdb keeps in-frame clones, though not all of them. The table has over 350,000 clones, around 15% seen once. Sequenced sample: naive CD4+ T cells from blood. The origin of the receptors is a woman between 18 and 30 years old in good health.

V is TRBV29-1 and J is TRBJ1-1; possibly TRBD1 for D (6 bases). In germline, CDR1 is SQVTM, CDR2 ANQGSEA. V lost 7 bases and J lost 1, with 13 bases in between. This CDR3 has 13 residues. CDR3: CSAAWTENTEAFF. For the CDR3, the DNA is TGCAGCGCCGCCTGGACAGAGAACACTGAAGCTTTCTTT.

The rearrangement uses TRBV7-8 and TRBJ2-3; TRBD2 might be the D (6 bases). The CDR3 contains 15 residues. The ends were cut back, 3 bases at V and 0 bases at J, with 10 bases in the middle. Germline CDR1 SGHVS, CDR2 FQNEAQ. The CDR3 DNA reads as TGTGCCAGCAGCTTCTCTAGCGAAAGCACAGATACGCAGTATTTT. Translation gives CASSFSSESTDTQYF.

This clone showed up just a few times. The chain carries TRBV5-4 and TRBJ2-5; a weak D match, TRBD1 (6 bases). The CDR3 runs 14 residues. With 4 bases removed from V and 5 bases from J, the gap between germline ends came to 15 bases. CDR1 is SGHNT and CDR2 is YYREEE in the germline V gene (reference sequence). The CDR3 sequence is CASSEGTRGETQYF. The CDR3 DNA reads TGTGCCAGCAGCGAAGGGACACGCGGGGAGACCCAGTACTTC.

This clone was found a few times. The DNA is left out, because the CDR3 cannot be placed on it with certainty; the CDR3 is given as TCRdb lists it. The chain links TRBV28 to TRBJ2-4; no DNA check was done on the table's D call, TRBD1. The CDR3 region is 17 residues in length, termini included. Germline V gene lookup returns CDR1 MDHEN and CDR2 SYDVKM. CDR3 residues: CASSFGPGGAAKNIQYF.

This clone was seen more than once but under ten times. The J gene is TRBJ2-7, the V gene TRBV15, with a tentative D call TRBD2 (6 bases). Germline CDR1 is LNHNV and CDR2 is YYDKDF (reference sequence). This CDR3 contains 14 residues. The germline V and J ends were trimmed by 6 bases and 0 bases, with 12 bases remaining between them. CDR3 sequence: CATRPGSRSYEQYF. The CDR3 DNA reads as TGTGCCACCAGACCCGGGAGCCGCTCCTACGAGCAGTACTTC.

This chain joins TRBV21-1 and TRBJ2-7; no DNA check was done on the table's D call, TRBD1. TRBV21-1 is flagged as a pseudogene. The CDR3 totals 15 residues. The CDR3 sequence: CASSQRTGRSYEQYF. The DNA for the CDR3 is TGTGCCAGCAGCCAACGGACAGGGCGTTCCTACGAGCAGTACTTC.

The DNA for the CDR3 is TGTGCCAGCATAGGACAGGGGGCTGTTTCCTACAATGAGCAGTTCTTC. Its translation: CASIGQGAVSYNEQFF. The rearrangement joins TRBV7-9 to TRBJ2-1; 11 nucleotides match TRBD1. The CDR3 sequence is 16 residues long. V dropped 7 bases and J dropped 1; count of bases not matched to a gene: 6. Germline CDR1 is SEHNR and CDR2 is FQNEAQ (reference sequence).

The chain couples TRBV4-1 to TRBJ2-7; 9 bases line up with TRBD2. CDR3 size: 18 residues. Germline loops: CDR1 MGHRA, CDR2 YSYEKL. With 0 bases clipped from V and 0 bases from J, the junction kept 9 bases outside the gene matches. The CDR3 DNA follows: TGCGCCAGCAGCCAAGATCCCGCAGCGGGAGGCCACTCCTACGAGCAGTACTTC. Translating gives CASSQDPAAGGHSYEQYF.

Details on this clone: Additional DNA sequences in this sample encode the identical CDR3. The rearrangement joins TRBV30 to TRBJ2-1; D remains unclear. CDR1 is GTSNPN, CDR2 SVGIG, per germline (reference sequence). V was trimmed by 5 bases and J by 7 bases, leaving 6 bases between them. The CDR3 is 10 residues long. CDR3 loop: CAWSRNEQFF. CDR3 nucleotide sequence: TGTGCCTGGTCCCGGAATGAGCAGTTCTTC.

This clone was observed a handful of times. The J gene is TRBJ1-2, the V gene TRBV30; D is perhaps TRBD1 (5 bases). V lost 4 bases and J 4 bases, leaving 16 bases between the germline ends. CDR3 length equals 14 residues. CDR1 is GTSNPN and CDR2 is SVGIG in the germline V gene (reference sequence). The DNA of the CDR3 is TGTGCCTGGACAACAGGTGGTGGTGTCTATGGCTACACCTTC. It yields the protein CAWTTGGGVYGYTF.

The CDR3: CASRPVHRSNQPQHF. In DNA, the CDR3 is TGTGCCAGCAGGCCGGTCCATCGTAGCAATCAGCCCCAGCATTTT. The chain joins TRBV19 to TRBJ1-5; D unclear. CDR1 LNHDA and CDR2 SQIVND come from the germline V gene (reference sequence). This CDR3 contains 15 residues. The V end was cut by 9 bases, the J end by 0 bases, with 15 bases between.

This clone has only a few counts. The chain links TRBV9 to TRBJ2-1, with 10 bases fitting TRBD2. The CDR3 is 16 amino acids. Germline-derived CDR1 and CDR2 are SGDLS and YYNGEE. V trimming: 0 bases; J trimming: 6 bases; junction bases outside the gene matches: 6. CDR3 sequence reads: CASSVAHLAGANEQFF. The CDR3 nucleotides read TGTGCCAGCAGCGTAGCTCACCTAGCGGGAGCCAATGAGCAGTTCTTC.

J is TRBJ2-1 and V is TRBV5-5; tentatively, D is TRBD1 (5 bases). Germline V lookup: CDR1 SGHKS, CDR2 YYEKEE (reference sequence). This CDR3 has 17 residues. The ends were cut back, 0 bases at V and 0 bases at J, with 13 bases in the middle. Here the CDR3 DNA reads TGTGCCAGCAGCTTGGACACAGGCTTCAGCTCCTACAATGAGCAGTTCTTC. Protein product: CASSLDTGFSSYNEQFF.

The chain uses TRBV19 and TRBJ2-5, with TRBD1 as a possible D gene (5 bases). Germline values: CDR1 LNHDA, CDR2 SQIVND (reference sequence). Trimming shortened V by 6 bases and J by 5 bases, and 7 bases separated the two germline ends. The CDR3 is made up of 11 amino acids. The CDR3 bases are TGTGCCAGTAGCAGGGCGGAGACCCAGTACTTC. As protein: CASSRAETQYF.

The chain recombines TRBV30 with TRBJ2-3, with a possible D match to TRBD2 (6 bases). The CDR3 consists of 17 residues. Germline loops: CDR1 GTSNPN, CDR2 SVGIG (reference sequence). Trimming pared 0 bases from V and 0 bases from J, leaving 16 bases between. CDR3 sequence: CAWSVRVRGTSTDTQYF. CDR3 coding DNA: TGTGCCTGGAGTGTACGGGTTCGGGGGACTAGCACAGATACGCAGTATTTT.

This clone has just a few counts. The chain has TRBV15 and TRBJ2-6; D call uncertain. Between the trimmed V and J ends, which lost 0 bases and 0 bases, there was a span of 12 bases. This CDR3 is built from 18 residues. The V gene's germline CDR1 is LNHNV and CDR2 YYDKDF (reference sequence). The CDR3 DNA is TGTGCCACCAGCAGAGATGTCAGATCGAACTCTGGGGCCAACGTCCTGACTTTC. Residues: CATSRDVRSNSGANVLTF.

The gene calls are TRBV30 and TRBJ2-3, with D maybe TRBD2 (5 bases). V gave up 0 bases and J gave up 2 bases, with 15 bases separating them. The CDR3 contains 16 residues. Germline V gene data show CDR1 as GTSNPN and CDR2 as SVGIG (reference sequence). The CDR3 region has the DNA TGTGCCTGGAGTGTCAGACTCCTCGGGGACACAGATACGCAGTATTTT. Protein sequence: CAWSVRLLGDTDTQYF.

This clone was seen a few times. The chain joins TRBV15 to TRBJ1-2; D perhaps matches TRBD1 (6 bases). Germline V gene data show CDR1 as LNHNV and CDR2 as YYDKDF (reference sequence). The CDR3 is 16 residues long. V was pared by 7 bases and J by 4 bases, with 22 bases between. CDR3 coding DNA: TGTGCCACCAAGAGCGGTGGGTGGGGGCAATCCTATGGCTACACCTTC. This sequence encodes CATKSGGWGQSYGYTF.

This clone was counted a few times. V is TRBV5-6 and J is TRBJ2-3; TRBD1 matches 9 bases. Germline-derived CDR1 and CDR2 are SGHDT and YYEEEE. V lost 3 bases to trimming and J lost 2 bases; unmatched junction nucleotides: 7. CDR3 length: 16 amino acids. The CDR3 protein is CASSYPGQGITDTQYF. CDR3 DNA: TGTGCCAGCAGCTACCCCGGACAGGGGATCACAGATACGCAGTATTTT.

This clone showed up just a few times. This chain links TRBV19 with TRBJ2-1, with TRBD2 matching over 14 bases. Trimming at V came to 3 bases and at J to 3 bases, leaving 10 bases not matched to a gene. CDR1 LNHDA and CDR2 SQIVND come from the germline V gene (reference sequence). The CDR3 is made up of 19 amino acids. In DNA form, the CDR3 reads TGTGCCAGTAGTATCGAGGCCGGGACTAGCGGGAGCCTCTACAATGAGCAGTTCTTC. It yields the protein CASSIEAGTSGSLYNEQFF.

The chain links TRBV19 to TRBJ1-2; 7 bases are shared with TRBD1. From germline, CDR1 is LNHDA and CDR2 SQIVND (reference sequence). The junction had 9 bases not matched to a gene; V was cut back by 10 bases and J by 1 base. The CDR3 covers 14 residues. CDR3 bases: TGTGCCACCAGACAGGGATTCGATAACTATGGCTACACCTTC. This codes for CATRQGFDNYGYTF.

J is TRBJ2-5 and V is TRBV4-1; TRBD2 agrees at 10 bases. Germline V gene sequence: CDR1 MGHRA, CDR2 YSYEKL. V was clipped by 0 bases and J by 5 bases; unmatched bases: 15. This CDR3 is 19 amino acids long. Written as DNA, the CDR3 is TGCGCCAGCAGCCAAGATAGAAGTCTAGCGGGAGCCGGTAGGGAGACCCAGTACTTC. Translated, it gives CASSQDRSLAGAGRETQYF.

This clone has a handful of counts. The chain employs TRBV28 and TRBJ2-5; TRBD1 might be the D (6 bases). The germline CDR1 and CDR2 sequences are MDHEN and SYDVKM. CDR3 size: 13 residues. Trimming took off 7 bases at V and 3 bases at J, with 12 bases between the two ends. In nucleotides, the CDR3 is TGTGCCAGCAAACGACAGGTCAAAGAGACCCAGTACTTC. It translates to CASKRQVKETQYF.

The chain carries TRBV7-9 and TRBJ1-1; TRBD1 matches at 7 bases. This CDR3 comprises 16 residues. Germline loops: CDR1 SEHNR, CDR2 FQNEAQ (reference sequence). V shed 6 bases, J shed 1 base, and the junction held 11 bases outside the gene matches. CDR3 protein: CASSQGQVRGNTEAFF. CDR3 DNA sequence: TGTGCCAGCAGTCAAGGACAGGTCCGGGGGAACACTGAAGCTTTCTTT.

Written as DNA, the CDR3 is TGCGCCAGCAGCTTGACTAGCGGGATTAGTTACTATGAGCAGTTCTTC. This sequence encodes CASSLTSGISYYEQFF. V usage is TRBV5-1 and J usage is TRBJ2-1, with TRBD2 matching over 10 bases. V was pared by 1 base and J by 8 bases, with 9 bases of the junction left unmatched. Germline V gene lookup returns CDR1 SGHRS and CDR2 YFSETQ. CDR3 length: 16 amino acids.

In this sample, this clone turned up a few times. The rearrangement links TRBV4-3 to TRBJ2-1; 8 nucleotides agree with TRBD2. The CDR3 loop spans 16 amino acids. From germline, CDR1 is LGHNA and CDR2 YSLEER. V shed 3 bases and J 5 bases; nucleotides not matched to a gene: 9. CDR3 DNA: TGCGCCAGCAGCCATAATAGCGGGAAGCCCCACAATGAGCAGTTCTTC. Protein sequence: CASSHNSGKPHNEQFF.

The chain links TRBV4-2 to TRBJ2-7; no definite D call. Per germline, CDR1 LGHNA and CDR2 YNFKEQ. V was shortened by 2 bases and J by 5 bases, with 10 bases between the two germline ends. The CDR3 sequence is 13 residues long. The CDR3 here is CASSQILADEQYF. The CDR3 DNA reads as TGTGCCAGCAGCCAAATCTTAGCTGACGAGCAGTACTTC.

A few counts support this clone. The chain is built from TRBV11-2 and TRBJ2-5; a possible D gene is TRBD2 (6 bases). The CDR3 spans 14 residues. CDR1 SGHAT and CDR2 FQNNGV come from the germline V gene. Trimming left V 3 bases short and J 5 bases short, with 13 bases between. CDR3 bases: TGTGCCAGCAGCTTCGCTACTAGCCGGGAGACCCAGTACTTC. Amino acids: CASSFATSRETQYF.

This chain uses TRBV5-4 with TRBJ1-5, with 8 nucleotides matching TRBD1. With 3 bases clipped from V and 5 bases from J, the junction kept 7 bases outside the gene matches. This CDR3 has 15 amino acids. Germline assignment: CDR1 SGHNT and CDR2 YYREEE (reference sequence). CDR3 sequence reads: CASSSTGEADQPQHF. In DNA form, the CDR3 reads TGTGCCAGCAGCTCGACAGGGGAGGCGGATCAGCCCCAGCATTTT. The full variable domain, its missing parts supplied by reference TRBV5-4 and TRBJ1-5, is ETGVTQSPTHLIKTRGQQVTLRCSSQSGHNTVSWYQQALGQGPQFIFQYYREEENGRGNFPPRFSGLQFPNYSSELNVNALELDDSALYLCASSSTGEADQPQHFGDGTRLSIL.